A selection of T cell receptor beta chains follows, all from one sample in a study of T cell responses to AZD1222 COVID-19 vaccine. Produced via immunoSEQ multiplex PCR; TCRdb's table is partial and in-frame only. The table has under 200,000 clones, just over 90% seen once. The specimen comprised peripheral blood, sampled 28 days after the second dose of the MenACWY control vaccine. The receptors were gathered from an adult who received the MenACWY meningococcal vaccine as a control. Both conserved end residues are part of each CDR3. A D gene is named only where the DNA matches it firmly. Clone size is stated in some rows and not others, as once, few, many or a class when expanded.

J gene,V gene,D gene,clone size,CDR3 protein,CDR3 DNA
TRBJ2-7,TRBV12-5,TRBD2,NA,CASGLPRGTSGNYEQYF,TGTGCTAGTGGTTTGCCACGAGGGACTAGCGGGAATTACGAGCAGTACTTC
TRBJ1-1,TRBV3-1/TRBV3-2,NA,NA,CASSQDQGANTEAFF,TGTGCCAGCAGCCAAGATCAGGGAGCTAACACTGAAGCTTTCTTT
TRBJ1-1,TRBV10-2,NA,NA,CASSGTANTEAFF,TGCGCCAGCAGTGGGACGGCTAACACTGAAGCTTTCTTT
TRBJ2-2,TRBV9,NA,NA,CASSADVYGGTGELFF,TGTGCCAGCAGCGCCGATGTATACGGGGGCACCGGGGAGCTGTTTTTT
TRBJ2-7,TRBV5-1,TRBD1,NA,CASSVRDRGYEQYF,TGCGCCAGCAGCGTCCGGGACAGGGGCTACGAGCAGTACTTC
TRBJ2-3,TRBV19,TRBD2,NA,CASTPSGMLSDTQYF,TGTGCCAGTACCCCTAGCGGGATGTTGTCAGATACGCAGTATTTT
TRBJ1-5,TRBV6-2/TRBV6-3,TRBD1,NA,CASSQTGIGNQPQHF,TGTGCCAGCAGTCAGACAGGGATCGGCAATCAGCCCCAGCATTTT
TRBJ2-1,TRBV2,NA,NA,CASTQDRYNEQFF,TGTGCCAGCACCCAGGACAGATACAATGAGCAGTTCTTC
TRBJ1-2,TRBV28,TRBD1,NA,CASSPAGTGGSGDDGYTF,TGTGCCAGCAGTCCTGCCGGGACAGGGGGCTCGGGGGATGATGGCTACACCTTC
TRBJ2-1,TRBV6-6,NA,NA,CASSRRLDDTYNEQFF,TGTGCCAGCAGCAGACGACTGGACGATACCTACAATGAGCAGTTCTTC
TRBJ2-5,TRBV18,TRBD1,NA,CASTGGETQYF,TGTGCCAGCACAGGGGGAGAGACCCAGTACTTC
TRBJ1-5,TRBV28,NA,NA,CASGGLREREQPQHF,TGTGCCAGCGGGGGCCTCAGGGAAAGAGAACAGCCCCAGCATTTT
TRBJ1-1,TRBV11-3,TRBD1,NA,CASSSDREREAFF,TGTGCCAGCAGCTCGGACAGGGAACGTGAAGCTTTCTTT
TRBJ1-6,TRBV6-4,NA,NA,CASSRDVYNSPLHF,TGTGCCAGCTCCCGGGACGTGTATAATTCACCCCTCCACTTT
TRBJ2-7,TRBV4-3,TRBD1,once,CASSQVGQGIGEQYF,TGCGCCAGCAGCCAAGTAGGACAGGGAATTGGGGAGCAGTACTTC
TRBJ2-7,TRBV5-4,TRBD1,NA,CASSLEAGQGYEQYF,TGTGCCAGCAGCTTGGAAGCTGGACAGGGCTACGAGCAGTACTTC
TRBJ1-3,TRBV9,NA,NA,CASSVAPLRGSGNTIYF,TGTGCCAGCAGCGTTGCTCCCCTTAGGGGATCTGGAAACACCATATATTTT
TRBJ2-5,TRBV7-2,NA,NA,CASSLDRETQYF,TGTGCCAGCAGCTTAGACAGGGAGACCCAGTACTTC
TRBJ2-7,TRBV5-6,TRBD1,NA,CASSSRPGQGYYEQYF,TGTGCCAGCAGCTCACGACCGGGACAGGGATATTACGAGCAGTACTTC
TRBJ1-6,TRBV7-8,NA,NA,CASSLALEGSSYNSPLHF,TGTGCCAGCAGCTTAGCGCTCGAGGGGAGCTCCTATAATTCACCCCTCCACTTT
TRBJ1-2,TRBV10-3,TRBD1,NA,CAISEPKETGNYGYTF,TGTGCCATCAGTGAGCCCAAAGAGACAGGGAACTATGGCTACACCTTC
TRBJ2-5,TRBV19,NA,NA,CASSLGLGGTGTQYF,TGTGCCAGTAGTCTCGGACTAGGGGGTACGGGGACCCAGTACTTC
TRBJ1-2,TRBV2,TRBD1,NA,CARYRGGYGYTF,TGTGCCAGATACAGGGGAGGGTATGGCTACACCTTC
TRBJ2-1,TRBV19,TRBD2,many,CASSVLAGEGQFF,TGTGCCAGTAGCGTACTAGCGGGAGAGGGGCAGTTCTTC
TRBJ2-3,TRBV13,NA,NA,CASSTRLGGDTQYF,TGTGCCAGCAGCACACGACTAGGGGGAGATACGCAGTATTTT
TRBJ1-2,TRBV10-2,TRBD1,NA,CASAQGTGGLYGYTF,TGCGCCAGCGCTCAAGGGACAGGGGGCCTCTATGGCTACACCTTC